Each of the 26 T cell receptor beta chains below was sequenced from the same sample in a study of blood T cell repertoires in COVID-19. The data were produced by immunoSEQ multiplex PCR, yet TCRdb's version contains in-frame clones alone and is incomplete. The sample holds around 76,000 clones, approximately 77% seen once. Sequencing was performed on peripheral blood. These receptor sequences come from a woman aged 70-85 years with acute or convalescent COVID-19.

This clone occurred a few times. The chain combines TRBV28 with TRBJ2-1; 10 bases are shared with TRBD2. The CDR3 contains 16 residues. Germline V gives CDR1 MDHEN, CDR2 SYDVKM. J lost 5 bases, V lost 5 bases, and 9 bases had no gene match. CDR3 sequence: CASSPYTSGVHNEQFF. In nucleotides, the CDR3 is TGTGCCAGCAGTCCGTATACTAGCGGGGTACACAATGAGCAGTTCTTC.

The chain has TRBV5-6 and TRBJ2-3, with TRBD1 identical over 9 bases. Germline V gene lookup returns CDR1 SGHDT and CDR2 YYEEEE. Losses at the gene ends were 4 bases for V and 4 bases for J; bases not matched to a gene: 7. The CDR3 runs to 15 residues. Here the CDR3 reads CASSLRGQGSDTQYF. CDR3 in DNA: TGTGCCAGCAGCCTTAGGGGACAGGGCTCAGATACGCAGTATTTT.

The genes are TRBV11-3 and TRBJ2-1; 10 nucleotides agree with TRBD1. Germline V gene sequence: CDR1 SGHNT, CDR2 YENEEA. Trimming cost V 8 bases and J 7 bases; bases outside gene matches: 5. The CDR3 is 13 amino acids. The CDR3 DNA follows: TGTGCCAGCGGGACAGGGGTGGGAAATGAGCAGTTCTTC. Residues: CASGTGVGNEQFF.

The chain employs TRBV2 and TRBJ2-3; D is perhaps TRBD2 (5 bases). Trimming removed 6 bases at V and 0 bases at J, with 13 bases between. CDR3 length: 15 amino acids. Germline V gene lookup returns CDR1 SNHLY and CDR2 FYNNEI. Here the CDR3 reads CASSPWRASTDTQYF. CDR3 in DNA: TGTGCCAGCAGCCCCTGGCGGGCTAGCACAGATACGCAGTATTTT.

CDR3 nucleotides: TGTGCCAGCAGTGGACAGGGGGCGAAGGGCAATGAGCAGTTCTTC. Translation gives CASSGQGAKGNEQFF. The chain carries TRBV9 and TRBJ2-1, with 11 bases lining up with TRBD1. Trimming cost V 5 bases and J 6 bases; bases outside gene matches: 7. The germline CDR1 and CDR2 sequences are SGDLS and YYNGEE. The CDR3 consists of 15 residues.

This rearrangement joins TRBV7-2 to TRBJ2-7, with D tentatively TRBD2 (6 bases). The CDR3 is 17 amino acids. Trimming shortened V by 5 bases and J by 2 bases, and 22 bases separated the two germline ends. The germline CDR1 and CDR2 sequences are SGHTA and FQGNSA. CDR3 loop: CASSASPLGGGTYEQYF. CDR3 coding DNA: TGTGCCAGCAGCGCCTCACCACTCGGGGGAGGCACCTACGAGCAGTACTTC.

This clone was seen a handful of times. J is TRBJ1-3 and V is TRBV7-2; D is perhaps TRBD1 (6 bases). V lost 4 bases to trimming and J lost 4 bases, with 14 bases between them. Per the germline V gene, CDR1 is SGHTA and CDR2 is FQGNSA. There are 15 residues in the CDR3. CDR3 loop: CASSSTRGGGNTIYF. In nucleotides, the CDR3 is TGTGCCAGCAGCTCCACAAGGGGGGGCGGAAACACCATATATTTT.

This sequence joins TRBV9 and TRBJ2-3, with 7 bases matching TRBD2. The length of the CDR3 is 14 residues. Looked up from germline, CDR1 is SGDLS and CDR2 is YYNGEE. J gave up 5 bases and V 0 bases, and 3 bases lay outside the gene matches. The CDR3 DNA reads TGTGCCAGCAGCGTAGTGCCGGGGGGAGATACGCAGTATTTT. It codes for CASSVVPGGDTQYF. The full variable domain, rest sourced from reference TRBV9 and TRBJ2-3, is DSGVTQTPKHLITATGQRVTLRCSPRSGDLSVYWYQQSLDQGLQFLIQYYNGEERAKGNILERFSAQQFPDLHSELNLSSLELGDSALYFCASSVVPGGDTQYFGPGTRLTVL.

This clone was detected a few times. The rearrangement joins TRBV28 to TRBJ1-2; D is ambiguous. Germline V CDR1 and CDR2: MDHEN, SYDVKM. V was trimmed by 5 bases and J by 1 base, leaving 5 bases between them. The CDR3 contains 12 residues. As DNA, the CDR3 is TGTGCCAGCAGTCCTTATAACTATGGCTACACCTTC. Translation: CASSPYNYGYTF.

The gene calls are TRBV19 and TRBJ2-7; 9 bases fit TRBD2. The V and J ends lost 1 base and 6 bases, in that order; junction bases with no gene match: 7. CDR1 LNHDA and CDR2 SQIVND come from the germline V gene (reference sequence). CDR3 length equals 15 residues. CDR3 region: CASSIGLAGRSEQYF. The DNA for the CDR3 is TGTGCCAGTAGTATAGGGCTAGCGGGAAGGAGCGAGCAGTACTTC.

The J gene is TRBJ2-2, the V gene TRBV11-3; D is ambiguous. The CDR3 runs to 14 residues. Trimming stripped 1 base from V and 4 bases from J, with 7 bases between. Germline V gene sequence: CDR1 SGHNT, CDR2 YENEEA. CDR3 nucleotide sequence: TGTGCCAGCAGCTTAGGCCCGGTCACCGGGGAGCTGTTTTTT. Translating it yields CASSLGPVTGELFF.

This chain links TRBV7-2 with TRBJ2-1, with D possibly TRBD2 on 6 matching bases. CDR1 is SGHTA and CDR2 is FQGNSA in the germline V gene. The CDR3 sequence is 14 residues long. Between the trimmed V and J ends, which lost 3 bases and 4 bases, there was a span of 10 bases. The CDR3 DNA sequence: TGTGCCAGCAGCTTTTTCGGGGGATACAATGAGCAGTTCTTC. Its protein is CASSFFGGYNEQFF.

CDR3 coding DNA: TGTGCCAGCAGCTCCCGACAGGGGGCGAACACCGGGGAGCTGTTTTTT. Amino acid sequence: CASSSRQGANTGELFF. J is TRBJ2-2 and V is TRBV5-4, with 9 bases fitting TRBD1. The CDR3 covers 16 residues. Germline V gives CDR1 SGHNT, CDR2 YYREEE (reference sequence). Trimming at V came to 3 bases and at J to 0 bases, leaving 3 bases not matched to a gene.

The V gene is TRBV5-6, the J gene TRBJ1-6, with 8 bases identical to TRBD1. CDR1 is SGHDT, CDR2 YYEEEE, per germline. The CDR3 consists of 15 residues. V was pared by 4 bases and J by 7 bases, with 7 bases of the junction left unmatched. CDR3 DNA sequence: TGTGCCAGCAGCGCACAGGACAGGGTCAATTCACCCCTCCACTTT. Translated, it gives CASSAQDRVNSPLHF.

The chain links TRBV15 to TRBJ2-1, with 11 positions matching TRBD2. The CDR3 totals 19 residues. V shed 0 bases, J shed 2 bases, and the junction held 9 bases outside the gene matches. CDR1 is LNHNV and CDR2 is YYDKDF in the germline V gene (reference sequence). Written as DNA, the CDR3 is TGTGCCACCAGCAGAGAAGGGGGTAGCGGGAGGGCCCCCTACAATGAGCAGTTCTTC. Translating gives CATSREGGSGRAPYNEQFF.

J is TRBJ2-7 and V is TRBV2; the match to TRBD1 covers 10 bases. J was trimmed by 4 bases and V by 6 bases; bases with no gene match: 9. Germline CDR1 and CDR2: SNHLY and FYNNEI. The CDR3 loop spans 15 amino acids. This CDR3 is CASSLNAGQGYEQYF. The DNA for the CDR3 is TGTGCCAGCAGCCTAAATGCGGGACAGGGGTACGAGCAGTACTTC. Complete variable domain (other parts from reference TRBV2 and TRBJ2-7): EPEVTQTPSHQVTQMGQEVILRCVPISNHLYFYWYRQILGQKVEFLVSFYNNEISEKSEIFDDQFSVERPDGSNFTLKIRSTKLEDSAMYFCASSLNAGQGYEQYFGPGTRLTVT.

The rearrangement joins TRBV10-3 to TRBJ2-2; TRBD2 agrees at 7 bases. V gave up 3 bases and J gave up 4 bases; unmatched junction bases: 8. There are 16 residues in the CDR3. CDR1 and CDR2 from the germline V gene are ENHRY and SYGVKD. The DNA of the CDR3 is TGTGCCATCAGTGACCCCGGGAGGCAGAGCACCGGGGAGCTGTTTTTT. Protein sequence: CAISDPGRQSTGELFF.

This chain uses TRBV18 with TRBJ2-7; the match to TRBD1 covers 7 bases. This CDR3 contains 13 residues. V was pared by 3 bases and J by 3 bases, with 2 bases of the junction left unmatched. CDR1 and CDR2 from the germline V gene are KGHSH and LQKENI. The CDR3 sequence: CASSPRQGYEQYF. CDR3 bases: TGTGCCAGCTCACCGAGACAGGGCTACGAGCAGTACTTC.

The chain carries TRBV9 and TRBJ2-7; 11 bases agree with TRBD2. CDR1 SGDLS and CDR2 YYNGEE come from the germline V gene. J lost 6 bases, V lost 1 base, and 9 bases had no gene match. CDR3 length equals 16 residues. CDR3 sequence: CASSVLSGREISEQYF. The CDR3 DNA sequence: TGTGCCAGCAGCGTACTTAGCGGGAGGGAGATCTCCGAGCAGTACTTC.

In its sample, this clone was seen a few times. J is TRBJ2-2 and V is TRBV7-9; 7 bases are a match to TRBD2. CDR1 SEHNR and CDR2 FQNEAQ come from the germline V gene (reference sequence). The CDR3 is 15 amino acids. Trimming at V came to 5 bases and at J to 3 bases, leaving 6 bases not matched to a gene. As DNA, the CDR3 is TGTGCCAGCAGCCCTACCGGGGGGTACACCGGGGAGCTGTTTTTT. It encodes CASSPTGGYTGELFF.

This chain links TRBV3-1 (or the pseudogene TRBV3-2) with TRBJ2-7; 10 bases fit TRBD2. CDR1 and CDR2 (germline): LGHDT, YNNKEL (reference sequence). The CDR3 covers 13 residues. V shed 1 base, J shed 12 bases, and the junction held 6 bases outside the gene matches. The DNA for the CDR3 is TGTGCCAGCAGCCAAGTCTCGGGACTAGCGACGTACTTC. As protein: CASSQVSGLATYF.

This clone is a singleton in its sample. The chain has TRBV10-3 and TRBJ1-2; no reliable D call. The germline CDR1 and CDR2 sequences are ENHRY and SYGVKD. This CDR3 spans 11 amino acids. Trimming took 3 bases from V and 4 from J, leaving 3 bases between them. The CDR3 loop is CAISDGYGYTF. The CDR3 coding sequence is TGTGCCATCAGTGACGGCTATGGCTACACCTTC.

CDR3 sequence reads: CASSAPGTGDPNYGYTF. Here the CDR3 DNA reads TGTGCCAGCAGCGCTCCCGGGACAGGGGATCCTAACTATGGCTACACCTTC. This chain uses TRBV9 with TRBJ1-2; 10 bases are a match to TRBD1. CDR3 length: 17 amino acids. Germline trimming cut 3 bases from V and 0 bases from J; bases unmatched to any gene: 8. Germline V CDR1 and CDR2: SGDLS, YYNGEE.

Within the sample, this clone is medium-sized (0.01 to 0.1%). The chain has TRBV4-3 and TRBJ1-3; tentative D call: TRBD1 (5 bases). This CDR3 comprises 14 residues. Trimming stripped 1 base from V and 6 bases from J, with 10 bases between. Per germline, CDR1 LGHNA and CDR2 YSLEER. The CDR3 region is CASSQGGGTNTIYF. The DNA of the CDR3 is TGCGCCAGCAGCCAAGGGGGAGGGACAAACACCATATATTTT.

The chain employs TRBV30 and TRBJ1-2; D is uncertain. The V end was cut by 3 bases, the J end by 0 bases, with 11 bases between. The CDR3 sequence is 14 residues long. Germline-derived CDR1 and CDR2 are GTSNPN and SVGIG (reference sequence). CDR3 amino acids: CAWSQMTSNYGYTF. The CDR3 DNA sequence: TGTGCCTGGAGCCAGATGACATCTAACTATGGCTACACCTTC.

This clone was seen only a few times. V usage is TRBV18 and J usage is TRBJ2-7, with D unresolved. V was clipped by 0 bases and J by 2 bases, with 8 bases between them. The CDR3 spans 14 residues. The germline V gene has CDR1 KGHSH and CDR2 LQKENI. This CDR3 is CASSPPGQAYEQYF. As DNA, the CDR3 is TGTGCCAGCTCACCACCGGGTCAGGCCTACGAGCAGTACTTC.